The T cell receptor beta chain described here comes from a study of Graves' ophthalmopathy and Graves' hyperthyroidism. Overall study findings and caveats: In blood appeared most of the expanded thyroid clonotypes whose frequency exceeded 0.001.

Patients newly diagnosed with hyperthyroidism, under 2 months' duration, were aged 18 to 65, the study reports. There are many counts of this clonotype. Its matching antigen is unknown. The study amplified TCR beta CDR3 regions using RNA transcripts. Investigators did first-round RT-PCR with HTBI primers, then second-round multiplex PCR. TCRdb fed the multiplex PCR reads into MiXCR, producing one record per CDR3 protein. Of over a million distinct CDR3 sequences listed, 36% are singletons. The clonotype originates from an adult man with Graves' hyperthyroidism. The sequencing input was peripheral blood or thyroid tissue (not recorded which).

DNA of the CDR3: TGCGCCAGCAGAAGGCCAGGGACCTCCTACGAGCAGTACTTC. Amino acids: CASRRPGTSYEQYF. The rearrangement joins TRBV10-2 to TRBJ2-7; the D gene could be TRBD1 or TRBD2 (5 bases each). Trimming stripped 6 bases from V and 0 bases from J, with 12 bases between. The germline V gene has CDR1 WSHSY and CDR2 SAAADI. This CDR3 has 14 residues.